The rows below give T cell receptor beta chains drawn from one sample of a study of OX40 agonist ivuxolimab in advanced cancers. Only in-frame clones appear in the TCRdb table, and some are missing; sequencing was by immunoSEQ multiplex PCR. The sample carries 49,000 or so clones, approximately 88% recorded once. The sequencing used CD4+ or CD8+ T cells sorted from blood, collected in a trial of the OX40 agonist ivuxolimab. These receptors originate from an adult with an advanced solid tumor such as melanoma, head and neck, liver or kidney cancer. CDR3s include the opening cysteine and the closing phenylalanine or tryptophan. A D gene is named only where the DNA matches it firmly. Clone size is given for some rows only: seen once, a few or many times, or a class if the clone is expanded.

TRBV5-1	-	-	TRBJ2-3	CASSLRRTDTQYF	TGCGCCAGCAGCTTGAGGCGCACAGATACGCAGTATTTT
TRBV11-2	-	-	TRBJ2-5	CASSLQGGTQETQYF	TGTGCCAGCAGCTTGCAGGGGGGGACACAAGAGACCCAGTACTTC
TRBV9	-	-	TRBJ1-3	CASSERPSGNTIYF	TGTGCCAGCAGCGAGAGACCCTCTGGAAACACCATATATTTT
TRBV27	few	-	TRBJ2-7	CASNPTAPTGDEQYF	TGTGCCAGCAATCCTACCGCCCCGACAGGAGACGAGCAGTACTTC
TRBV5-6	-	-	TRBJ1-3	CASSLFPSPTGNTIYF	TGTGCCAGCAGCTTGTTCCCGTCCCCCACTGGAAACACCATATATTTT
TRBV28	once	TRBD1	TRBJ1-2	CASRNRDRHYGYTF	TGTGCCAGCAGGAACCGGGACAGGCACTATGGCTACACCTTC
TRBV6-5	-	TRBD1	TRBJ2-5	CASRADRGRRETQYF	TGTGCCAGCAGGGCAGACAGGGGGCGCCGAGAGACCCAGTACTTC
TRBV2	-	-	TRBJ2-3	CASSWDRRSTDTQYF	TGTGCCAGCAGTTGGGACCGTAGGAGCACAGATACGCAGTATTTT
TRBV30	few	-	TRBJ2-7	CAWSAFPEQYF	TGTGCCTGGAGTGCCTTTCCCGAGCAGTACTTC
TRBV10-3	-	TRBD1	TRBJ2-6	CAISRVTGAGGANVLTF	TGTGCCATCAGCCGCGTTACAGGGGCCGGTGGGGCCAACGTCCTGACTTTC
TRBV9	-	TRBD1	TRBJ1-6	CASSVAKGQGVNSPLHF	TGTGCCAGCAGCGTAGCAAAGGGACAGGGGGTTAATTCACCCCTCCACTTT
TRBV5-6	-	-	TRBJ1-5	CASSLRPAGNQPQHF	TGTGCCAGCAGCTTGCGCCCCGCCGGCAATCAGCCCCAGCATTTT
TRBV19	-	-	TRBJ2-4	CASNRQVSTDIQYF	TGTGCCAGTAATAGACAGGTCTCAACGGACATTCAGTACTTC
TRBV28	-	-	TRBJ2-1	CASSPPPEVDQSYNEQFF	TGTGCCAGCAGTCCTCCCCCCGAGGTCGACCAATCCTACAATGAGCAGTTCTTC
TRBV6-1	-	-	TRBJ1-3	CASSERHNSGNTIYF	TGTGCCAGCAGTGAGAGACATAACTCTGGAAACACCATATATTTT
TRBV4-2	few	-	TRBJ1-5	CASSHTTGRNQPQHF	TGTGCCAGCAGCCACACGACGGGGAGAAATCAGCCCCAGCATTTT
TRBV7-7	-	-	TRBJ2-2	CASSPKGGRDSLGELFF	TGTGCTAGCAGCCCCAAGGGAGGCCGGGACAGCCTCGGGGAGCTGTTTTTT
TRBV18	-	-	TRBJ1-1	CASSPPGGRETTEAFF	TGTGCCAGCTCACCCCCGGGGGGACGAGAGACCACTGAAGCTTTCTTT
TRBV19	few	TRBD2	TRBJ2-3	CASSISGTSGSGGADTQYF	TGTGCCAGTAGTATCTCCGGGACTAGCGGGAGCGGGGGTGCAGATACGCAGTATTTT
TRBV6-5	-	-	TRBJ1-2	CASSPDSFNYGYTF	TGTGCCAGCAGCCCCGACAGTTTTAACTATGGCTACACCTTC
TRBV7-9	-	-	TRBJ1-2	CASSSRRTANYGYTF	TGTGCCAGCAGCTCCAGACGAACCGCTAACTATGGCTACACCTTC
TRBV5-1	-	-	TRBJ2-1	CASSLAGDEQFF	TGCGCCAGCAGCTTGGCCGGGGATGAGCAGTTCTTC
TRBV18	-	-	TRBJ1-2	CASSPGAGSNYGYTF	TGTGCCAGCTCACCCGGGGCAGGAAGCAACTATGGCTACACCTTC
TRBV4-1	-	-	TRBJ2-3	CASSQGGGLADTQYF	TGCGCCAGCAGCCAAGGCGGTGGGTTAGCAGATACGCAGTATTTT
TRBV18	-	-	TRBJ2-1	CASSPLKGAYNEQFF	TGTGCCAGCTCACCCCTAAAGGGGGCCTACAATGAGCAGTTCTTC
TRBV5-1	-	-	TRBJ2-1	CASSLEFLYNEQFF	TGCGCCAGCAGCTTGGAGTTTTTATACAATGAGCAGTTCTTC
TRBV5-4	once	-	TRBJ1-1	CASSLEVTANTEAFF	TGTGCCAGCAGCTTGGAAGTGACGGCGAACACTGAAGCTTTCTTT